These 7 T cell receptor beta chains were sequenced from one sample in a study of T cell responses to AZD1222 COVID-19 vaccine. Method: immunoSEQ multiplex PCR; TCRdb's copy keeps in-frame clones and lacks some. Here the sample spans 120,000 to 150,000 clones, roughly 90% being singletons. The sequencing used peripheral blood, collected 28 days after the second AZD1222 dose. The receptors were sampled from an adult who received the AZD1222 COVID-19 vaccine.

This clone came up once. This chain connects TRBV5-1 to TRBJ1-1; no clear D. The CDR3 length is 15 residues. Germline CDR1 SGHRS, CDR2 YFSETQ. Trimming removed 0 bases at V and 1 base at J, with 10 bases between. The CDR3 loop is CASSLGGRPNTEAFF. The CDR3 DNA reads TGCGCCAGCAGCTTGGGCGGCAGGCCGAACACTGAAGCTTTCTTT. The full variable domain, with the rest looked up from reference TRBV5-1 and TRBJ1-1, is KAGVTQTPRYLIKTRGQQVTLSCSPISGHRSVSWYQQTPGQGLQFLFEYFSETQRNKGNFPGRFSGRQFSNSRSEMNVSTLELGDSALYLCASSLGGRPNTEAFFGQGTRLTVV.

The V gene is TRBV18, the J gene TRBJ2-7; the D is unclear. The V end was cut by 5 bases, the J end by 2 bases, with 7 bases between. From germline, CDR1 is KGHSH and CDR2 LQKENI. The CDR3 is 12 amino acids. CDR3 loop: CASSTEAYEQYF. The CDR3, as DNA: TGTGCCAGCTCAACCGAAGCCTACGAGCAGTACTTC.

The V call is TRBV5-1, the J call TRBJ2-6, with D hard to call. The CDR3 loop spans 16 amino acids. The germline CDR1 and CDR2 sequences are SGHRS and YFSETQ. V lost 0 bases, J lost 0 bases, and 7 bases lay in between. This CDR3 reads CASSLAKSSGANVLTF. CDR3 DNA: TGCGCCAGCAGCTTGGCCAAGAGCTCTGGGGCCAACGTCCTGACTTTC. Combining the CDR3 with reference TRBV5-1 and TRBJ2-6 gives the whole variable domain KAGVTQTPRYLIKTRGQQVTLSCSPISGHRSVSWYQQTPGQGLQFLFEYFSETQRNKGNFPGRFSGRQFSNSRSEMNVSTLELGDSALYLCASSLAKSSGANVLTFGAGSRLTVL.

This sequence joins TRBV5-1 and TRBJ2-3; D unresolved. Germline V gene data show CDR1 as SGHRS and CDR2 as YFSETQ. Trimming took 4 bases from V and 2 from J, leaving 5 bases between them. The CDR3 loop spans 12 amino acids. Here the CDR3 reads CASSPTTDTQYF. DNA for the CDR3: TGCGCCAGCAGCCCAACCACAGATACGCAGTATTTT.

This sequence joins TRBV12-3 or TRBV12-4 and TRBJ1-1; D uncertain. V lost 3 bases to trimming and J lost 5 bases, with 10 bases between them. The CDR3 runs 13 residues. The CDR3 nucleotides are TGTGCCAGCAGTTTCTGGGTCGGGACTGAAGCTTTCTTT. It translates to CASSFWVGTEAFF.

The V gene is TRBV19, the J gene TRBJ1-4; D remains unclear. V was clipped by 7 bases and J by 3 bases, with 15 bases between them. The CDR3 has 15 amino acids. The V gene's germline CDR1 is LNHDA and CDR2 SQIVND (reference sequence). In nucleotides, the CDR3 is TGTGCCAGTATCAGTCAAGACGGCGCTAATGAAAAACTGTTTTTT. Its translation is CASISQDGANEKLFF.

The rearrangement joins TRBV7-2 to TRBJ2-3; 8 bases match TRBD2. The germline V gene has CDR1 SGHTA and CDR2 FQGNSA. The CDR3 covers 15 residues. The trim removed 5 bases at V and 5 bases at J, leaving 9 bases unmatched. Here the CDR3 DNA reads TGTGCCAGCAGCATTTCCGGGACTAGGTTAGATACGCAGTATTTT. Protein sequence: CASSISGTRLDTQYF.